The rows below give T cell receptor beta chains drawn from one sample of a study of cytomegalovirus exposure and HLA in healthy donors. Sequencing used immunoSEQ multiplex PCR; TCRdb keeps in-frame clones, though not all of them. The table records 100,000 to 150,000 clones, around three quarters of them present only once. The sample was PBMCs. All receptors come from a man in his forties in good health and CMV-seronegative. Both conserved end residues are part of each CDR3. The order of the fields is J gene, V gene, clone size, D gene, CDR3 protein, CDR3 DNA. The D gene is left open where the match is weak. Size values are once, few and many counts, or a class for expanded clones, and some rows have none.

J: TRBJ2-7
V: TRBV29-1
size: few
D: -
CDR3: CSVEGTKNSYEQYF
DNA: TGCAGCGTTGAAGGGACAAAGAACTCCTACGAGCAGTACTTC

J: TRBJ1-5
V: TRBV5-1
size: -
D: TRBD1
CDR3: CASKGGTGDNQPQHF
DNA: TGCGCCAGCAAGGGCGGGACAGGGGATAATCAGCCCCAGCATTTT

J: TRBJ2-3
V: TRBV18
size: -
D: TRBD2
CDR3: CASSYSSGDTDTQYF
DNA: TGTGCCAGCTCATATTCTAGCGGAGACACAGATACGCAGTATTTT

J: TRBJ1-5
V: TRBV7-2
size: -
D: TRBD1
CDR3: CASSLATGGGNQPQHF
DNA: TGTGCCAGCAGCTTAGCGACAGGGGGTGGCAATCAGCCCCAGCATTTT

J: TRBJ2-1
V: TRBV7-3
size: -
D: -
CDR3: CASSLTGTPSAYNEQFF
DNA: TGTGCCAGCAGCCTAACCGGGACACCTTCCGCCTACAATGAGCAGTTCTTC

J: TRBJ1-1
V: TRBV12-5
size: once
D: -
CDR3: CASGLANRPGTEAFF
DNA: TGTGCTAGTGGTTTGGCCAACAGGCCCGGAACTGAAGCTTTCTTT

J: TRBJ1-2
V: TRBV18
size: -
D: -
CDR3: CASSPTDNEGYTF
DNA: TGTGCCAGCTCACCCACCGACAACGAGGGCTACACCTTC

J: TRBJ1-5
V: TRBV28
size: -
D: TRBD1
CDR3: CASSSHGQGRQPQHF
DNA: TGTGCCAGCAGTTCCCACGGACAGGGGCGGCAGCCCCAGCATTTT

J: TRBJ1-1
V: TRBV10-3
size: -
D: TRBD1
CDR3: CAISEDRGANTEAFF
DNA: TGTGCCATCAGTGAAGACAGGGGAGCGAACACTGAAGCTTTCTTT

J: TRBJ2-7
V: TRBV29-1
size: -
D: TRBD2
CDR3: CSVVTSGGFEQYF
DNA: TGCAGCGTTGTGACTAGCGGAGGCTTTGAGCAGTACTTC

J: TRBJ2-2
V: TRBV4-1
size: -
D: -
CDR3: CASSQDSSPSTGELFF
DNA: TGCGCCAGCAGCCAAGACTCCTCACCGAGTACCGGGGAGCTGTTTTTT

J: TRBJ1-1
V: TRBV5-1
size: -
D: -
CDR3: CASSLTVPNTEAFF
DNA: TGCGCCAGCAGCTTGACAGTACCAAACACTGAAGCTTTCTTT

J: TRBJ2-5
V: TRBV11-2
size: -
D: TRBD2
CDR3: CASSLGLAKETQYF
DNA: TGTGCCAGCAGCCTGGGACTAGCGAAAGAGACCCAGTACTTC

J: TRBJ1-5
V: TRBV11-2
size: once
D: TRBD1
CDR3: CASSNRGRLNQPQHF
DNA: TGTGCCAGCAGCAACAGGGGGAGGCTCAATCAGCCCCAGCATTTT

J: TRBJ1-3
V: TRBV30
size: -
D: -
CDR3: CAWSGRVDFGNTIYF
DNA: TGTGCCTGGAGTGGCCGGGTCGACTTTGGAAACACCATATATTTT

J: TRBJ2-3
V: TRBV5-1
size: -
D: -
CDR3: CASSLDLSVRNF
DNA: TGCGCCAGCAGCTTGGACCTCTCGGTGCGGAATTTT

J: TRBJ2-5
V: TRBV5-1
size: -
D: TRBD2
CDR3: CASSSLASGRVGKETQYF
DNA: TGCGCCAGCAGCTCCTTGGCTAGCGGGAGGGTGGGGAAAGAGACCCAGTACTTC

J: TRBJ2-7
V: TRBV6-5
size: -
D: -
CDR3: CASSPPGGGGYEQYF
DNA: TGTGCCAGCAGCCCCCCCGGAGGCGGTGGTTACGAGCAGTACTTC

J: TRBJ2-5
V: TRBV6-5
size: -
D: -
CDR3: CASSPSGRETQYF
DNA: TGTGCCAGCAGCCCCTCGGGTAGGGAGACCCAGTACTTC

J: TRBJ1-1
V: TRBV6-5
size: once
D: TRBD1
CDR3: CASSYRGLNTEAFF
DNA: TGTGCCAGCAGTTACAGGGGGCTGAACACTGAAGCTTTCTTT

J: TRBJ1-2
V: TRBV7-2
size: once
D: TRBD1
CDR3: CASSYDRERGYTF
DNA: TGTGCCAGCAGCTACGACAGGGAGCGTGGCTACACCTTC

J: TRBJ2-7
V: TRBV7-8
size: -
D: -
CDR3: CASSLGTINEQYF
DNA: TGTGCCAGCAGCTTAGGCACTATTAATGAGCAGTACTTC

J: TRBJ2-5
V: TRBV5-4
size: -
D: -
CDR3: CASSLGGFDSETQYF
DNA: TGTGCCAGCAGCTTGGGAGGGTTTGATTCAGAGACCCAGTACTTC

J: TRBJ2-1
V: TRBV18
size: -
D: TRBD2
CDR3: CASSRTGSGVYNEQFF
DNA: TGTGCCAGCTCACGGACGGGAAGCGGGGTCTACAATGAGCAGTTCTTC

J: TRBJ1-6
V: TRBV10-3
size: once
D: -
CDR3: CATQTGYDSPLHF
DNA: TGTGCCACCCAAACAGGGTACGATTCACCCCTCCACTTT

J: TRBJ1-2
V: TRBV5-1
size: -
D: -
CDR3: CASSPQTSSTEFYGYTF
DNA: TGCGCCAGCAGCCCCCAAACCAGTTCGACAGAGTTTTATGGCTACACCTTC

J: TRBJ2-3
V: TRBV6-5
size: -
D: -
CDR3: CASSYSGGQGDTQYF
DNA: TGTGCCAGCAGTTACTCGGGGGGGCAAGGGGATACGCAGTATTTT

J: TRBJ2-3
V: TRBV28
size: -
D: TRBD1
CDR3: CASSLGGTGGRTDTQYF
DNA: TGTGCCAGCAGTTTAGGGGGGACAGGGGGCAGGACAGATACGCAGTATTTT

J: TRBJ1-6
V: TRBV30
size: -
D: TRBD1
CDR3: CAWSSGTGNYNSPLHF
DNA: TGTGCCTGGAGCTCCGGGACAGGGAATTATAATTCACCCCTCCACTTT

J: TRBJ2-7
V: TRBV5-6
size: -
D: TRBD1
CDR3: CASSATGGNEQYF
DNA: TGTGCCAGCAGCGCTACAGGGGGTAATGAGCAGTACTTC

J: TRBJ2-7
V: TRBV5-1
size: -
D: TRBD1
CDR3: CASSLETGSFYEQYF
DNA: TGCGCCAGCAGCTTGGAGACAGGGAGTTTCTACGAGCAGTACTTC

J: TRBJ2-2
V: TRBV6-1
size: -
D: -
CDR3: CASRRDSNTGELFF
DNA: TGTGCCAGCAGGCGGGACTCAAACACCGGGGAGCTGTTTTTT

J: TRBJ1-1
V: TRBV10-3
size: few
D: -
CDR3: CAISELGGLDAEAFF
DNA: TGTGCCATCAGTGAGTTGGGGGGGCTGGACGCTGAAGCTTTCTTT

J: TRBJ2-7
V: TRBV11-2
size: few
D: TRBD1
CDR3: CASSLDRGTYEQYF
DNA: TGTGCCAGCAGCCTCGACAGGGGGACTTACGAGCAGTACTTC

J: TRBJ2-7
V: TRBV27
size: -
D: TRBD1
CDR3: CASSFRGTGSYEQYF
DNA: TGTGCCAGCAGTTTTAGGGGGACAGGCTCCTACGAGCAGTACTTC

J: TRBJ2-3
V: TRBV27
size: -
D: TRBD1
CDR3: CASSLLGTGATDTQYF
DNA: TGTGCCAGCAGTTTATTGGGGACAGGGGCTACAGATACGCAGTATTTT

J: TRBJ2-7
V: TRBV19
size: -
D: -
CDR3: CASSITAQNSFSYEQYF
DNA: TGTGCCAGTAGTATAACCGCCCAAAACAGCTTCTCCTACGAGCAGTACTTC

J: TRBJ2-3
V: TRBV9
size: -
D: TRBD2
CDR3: CASSLAGGGTDTQYF
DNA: TGTGCCAGCAGCTTAGCGGGAGGGGGAACAGATACGCAGTATTTT